A selection of T cell receptor beta chains follows, all from one sample in a study of identical twins. TCRdb re-called the 5' RACE reads with MiXCR, one entry per CDR3 protein. The sample consists of roughly 710,000 distinct CDR3 sequences, 6.1% of them appearing once. Sequencing was done on a sample of naive T cells sorted from blood. Every receptor here comes from a man between 18 and 35 years old in good health. The CDR3 runs from the conserved cysteine through the conserved F or W. Fields, in order: J gene, D gene, V gene, clone size, CDR3 length, CDR3 DNA, CDR3 protein. A D gene is named only where the DNA matches it firmly. Rows give clone size only sometimes, using once, few, many, or a class for an expanded clone.

J: TRBJ2-2; D: TRBD1; V: TRBV4-2; size: many; length: 15; DNA: TGTGCCAGCAGCCGGGACAGGGGTGGAGGCGGGGAGCTGTTTTTT; CDR3: CASSRDRGGGGELFF
J: TRBJ1-1; D: NA; V: TRBV14; size: NA; length: 13; DNA: TGTGCCAGCAGCCGAGAGTTCGACACTGAAGCTTTCTTT; CDR3: CASSREFDTEAFF
J: TRBJ2-2; D: NA; V: TRBV20-1; size: many; length: 14; DNA: TGCAGTGCTAGTCATAGGCGGGGCGCCGGGGAGCTGTTTTTT; CDR3: CSASHRRGAGELFF
J: TRBJ2-1; D: NA; V: TRBV29-1; size: NA; length: 15; DNA: TGCAGCGTTGTAGGGCCTCCTAGCTCCTACAATGAGCAGTTCTTC; CDR3: CSVVGPPSSYNEQFF
J: TRBJ2-1; D: TRBD2; V: TRBV5-1; size: few; length: 13; DNA: TGCGCCAGCCAGACTAGCGGGAGTTATGAGCAGTTCTTC; CDR3: CASQTSGSYEQFF
J: TRBJ2-7; D: TRBD2; V: TRBV20-1; size: NA; length: 14; DNA: TGCAGTGCTTCCAGACTAGCTGAAGACTACGAGCAGTACTTC; CDR3: CSASRLAEDYEQYF
J: TRBJ2-3; D: TRBD1; V: TRBV5-4; size: few; length: 16; DNA: TGTGCCAGCAGCCCACGGACAGGGCAGCGGACAGATACGCAGTATTTT; CDR3: CASSPRTGQRTDTQYF
J: TRBJ2-4; D: NA; V: TRBV10-3; size: NA; length: 13; DNA: TGTGCCATCAGGGCAGGGGAAGGGGACATTCAGTACTTC; CDR3: CAIRAGEGDIQYF
J: TRBJ2-1; D: TRBD2; V: TRBV6-5; size: many; length: 16; DNA: TGTGCCAGCAAGTTGGGCGGGCTAGCGGGTAACAATGAGCAGTTCTTC; CDR3: CASKLGGLAGNNEQFF
J: TRBJ2-1; D: NA; V: TRBV4-1; size: few; length: 12; DNA: TGCGCCAGCAGTCTGGACCATTTTGAGCAGTTCTTC; CDR3: CASSLDHFEQFF
J: TRBJ2-2; D: TRBD2; V: TRBV7-8; size: few; length: 18; DNA: TGTGCCAGCAGCTTTTACGTTTTTGCGGGAGCGAACACCGGGGAGCTGTTTTTT; CDR3: CASSFYVFAGANTGELFF
J: TRBJ2-6; D: NA; V: TRBV12-3/TRBV12-4; size: NA; length: 16; DNA: TGTGCCAGCAGTCCGCTCGTACCCTCTGGGGCCAACGTCCTGACTTTC; CDR3: CASSPLVPSGANVLTF
J: TRBJ2-5; D: NA; V: TRBV28; size: few; length: 14; DNA: TGTGCCAGCAGTTCGAGTGTAGGTCAAGAGACCCAGTACTTC; CDR3: CASSSSVGQETQYF
J: TRBJ2-1; D: NA; V: TRBV7-9; size: few; length: 14; DNA: TGTGCCAGCAGCCCGATGGGAGGTGGAAATGAGCAGTTCTTC; CDR3: CASSPMGGGNEQFF
J: TRBJ2-1; D: TRBD2; V: TRBV6-1; size: many; length: 13; DNA: TGTGCCAGCAGTGGTAGCGGGAGTGAACGGAAGTTCTTC; CDR3: CASSGSGSERKFF
J: TRBJ2-1; D: TRBD1; V: TRBV5-4; size: few; length: 15; DNA: TGTGCCAGCAGCCCCACGCAGGGGGCGGACAATGAGCAGTTCTTC; CDR3: CASSPTQGADNEQFF
J: TRBJ2-1; D: NA; V: TRBV7-9; size: NA; length: 13; DNA: TGTGCCAGCAGCCACTATATGAGCAATGAGCAGTTCTTC; CDR3: CASSHYMSNEQFF
J: TRBJ2-3; D: TRBD1; V: TRBV7-9; size: few; length: 16; DNA: TGTGCCAGCAGCTTTGTGACAGGGGTGAGCACAGATACGCAGTATTTT; CDR3: CASSFVTGVSTDTQYF
J: TRBJ2-2; D: NA; V: TRBV20-1; size: NA; length: 11; DNA: TGCAGTGCCCCAAGGCCCGGGGAGCTGTTTTTT; CDR3: CSAPRPGELFF
J: TRBJ2-3; D: NA; V: TRBV7-2; size: NA; length: 15; DNA: TGTGCCAGCAGCCCAGACAGCCATCACACAGATACGCAGTATTTT; CDR3: CASSPDSHHTDTQYF
J: TRBJ2-7; D: NA; V: TRBV21-1; size: few; length: 15; DNA: TGTGCCAGCAGCAAAGAGTACGCCAATTCCTACGAGCAGTACTTC; CDR3: CASSKEYANSYEQYF
J: TRBJ1-1; D: NA; V: TRBV12-3/TRBV12-4; size: many; length: 11; DNA: TGTGCCAGCAGTGGTCGCACTGAAGCTTTCTTT; CDR3: CASSGRTEAFF
J: TRBJ1-1; D: NA; V: TRBV11-2; size: many; length: 14; DNA: TGTGCCAGCAGCTCGACGGAGTTGAACACTGAAGCTTTCTTT; CDR3: CASSSTELNTEAFF
J: TRBJ2-7; D: NA; V: TRBV20-1; size: many; length: 14; DNA: TGCAGTGCTACCCGGACGGACTACCCCTACGAGCAGTACTTC; CDR3: CSATRTDYPYEQYF
J: TRBJ2-2; D: NA; V: TRBV5-5; size: NA; length: 12; DNA: TGTGCCAGCAGTTCATTTGCCGGGGAGCTGTTTTTT; CDR3: CASSSFAGELFF
J: TRBJ2-2; D: NA; V: TRBV7-2; size: NA; length: 14; DNA: TGTGCCAGCAGCTTAGTTTTATTGGCCGGGGAGCTGTTTTTT; CDR3: CASSLVLLAGELFF
J: TRBJ2-3; D: TRBD2; V: TRBV5-1; size: NA; length: 17; DNA: TGCGCCAGCAGCTTGAGCCTAGCGGGCGGCAGCACAGATACGCAGTATTTT; CDR3: CASSLSLAGGSTDTQYF
J: TRBJ2-1; D: NA; V: TRBV29-1; size: many; length: 15; DNA: TGCAGCGTTGAATTATACGGTGGCTCCTACAATGAGCAGTTCTTC; CDR3: CSVELYGGSYNEQFF
J: TRBJ2-2; D: NA; V: TRBV29-1; size: many; length: 13; DNA: TGCAGCGTCCAAACGCTACTCACCGGGGAGCTGTTTTTT; CDR3: CSVQTLLTGELFF
J: TRBJ2-7; D: NA; V: TRBV24-1; size: NA; length: 15; DNA: TGTGCCACCAGTGATCTAAACAGGGACCTCAATGAGCAGTACTTC; CDR3: CATSDLNRDLNEQYF
J: TRBJ2-4; D: NA; V: TRBV7-9; size: many; length: 13; DNA: TGTGCCAGCAGCCCGGGACGAGCTAACATTCAGTACTTC; CDR3: CASSPGRANIQYF
J: TRBJ2-4; D: NA; V: TRBV12-3/TRBV12-4; size: many; length: 17; DNA: TGTGCCAGCAGTCTCAAAGGGGGGCAGGGCTCCAAAAACATTCAGTACTTC; CDR3: CASSLKGGQGSKNIQYF
J: TRBJ1-1; D: NA; V: TRBV7-9; size: many; length: 13; DNA: TGTGCCAGCAGCCCATCAACCGACACTGAAGCTTTCTTT; CDR3: CASSPSTDTEAFF
J: TRBJ1-1; D: NA; V: TRBV12-3/TRBV12-4; size: many; length: 14; DNA: TGTGCCAGCAAGCCGGACGGAATAAACACTGAAGCTTTCTTT; CDR3: CASKPDGINTEAFF
J: TRBJ2-1; D: NA; V: TRBV30; size: few; length: 13; DNA: TGTGCCTGGAGTCCGCAGTTATACAATGAGCAGTTCTTC; CDR3: CAWSPQLYNEQFF
J: TRBJ2-5; D: NA; V: TRBV6-1; size: many; length: 11; DNA: TGTGCCAGCAGTGAATACGGGGGCCGGAGGTTC; CDR3: CASSEYGGRRF
J: TRBJ2-1; D: TRBD2; V: TRBV29-1; size: few; length: 15; DNA: TGCAGCGTTGAGCCCAGGAGGGGAGGGCACAATGAGCAGTTCTTC; CDR3: CSVEPRRGGHNEQFF
J: TRBJ2-3; D: TRBD2; V: TRBV6-5; size: few; length: 14; DNA: TGTGCCAGCAGTTACTCAGTAGCGGGAGATACGCAGTATTTT; CDR3: CASSYSVAGDTQYF
J: TRBJ2-7; D: TRBD1; V: TRBV5-1; size: many; length: 14; DNA: TGCGCCAGCAGCTGGGACAGATATTCCTACGAGCAGTACTTC; CDR3: CASSWDRYSYEQYF
J: TRBJ1-3; D: NA; V: TRBV15; size: many; length: 16; DNA: TGTGCCACCAGCAGAGATCTGGTTGCCTCTGGAAACACCATATATTTT; CDR3: CATSRDLVASGNTIYF
J: TRBJ1-1; D: NA; V: TRBV12-3/TRBV12-4; size: many; length: 12; DNA: TGTGCCAGCAGTTGGGAGGCGGGTGAAGCTTTCTTT; CDR3: CASSWEAGEAFF
J: TRBJ2-5; D: NA; V: TRBV7-2; size: NA; length: 14; DNA: TGTGCCAGCAGCACTACAGGTTGGGGGGAGACCCAGTACTTC; CDR3: CASSTTGWGETQYF
J: TRBJ2-1; D: NA; V: TRBV29-1; size: many; length: 14; DNA: TGCAGCGTTGGCCCGCGGGGTGCGCGCGAGGAGCAGTTCTTC; CDR3: CSVGPRGAREEQFF
J: TRBJ2-2; D: NA; V: TRBV5-1; size: many; length: 14; DNA: TGCGCCAGCAGGCGAGAAGTCGACACCGGGGAGCTGTTTTTT; CDR3: CASRREVDTGELFF
J: TRBJ2-5; D: NA; V: TRBV12-3/TRBV12-4; size: NA; length: 14; DNA: TGTGCCAGCAGTTTCAACAGGCTCCAAGAGACCCAGTACTTC; CDR3: CASSFNRLQETQYF
J: TRBJ2-5; D: TRBD1; V: TRBV20-1; size: many; length: 18; DNA: TGCAGTGCTCCTGTTAGGGACAGGGGGCCCCTCGTCGCGGAGACCCAGTACTTC; CDR3: CSAPVRDRGPLVAETQYF
J: TRBJ1-1; D: NA; V: TRBV29-1; size: many; length: 12; DNA: TGCAGCGCGGGCCAGCCGAACACTGAAGCTTTCTTT; CDR3: CSAGQPNTEAFF
J: TRBJ2-1; D: NA; V: TRBV7-9; size: NA; length: 16; DNA: TGTGCCAGCAGCTTTGGGAAGACAGGTGCCTACAATGAGCAGTTGTTC; CDR3: CASSFGKTGAYNEQLF
J: TRBJ2-5; D: NA; V: TRBV7-8; size: NA; length: 13; DNA: TGTGCCAGCAGCTCCGGCACCCTCCGGGCCCAGTACTTC; CDR3: CASSSGTLRAQYF
J: TRBJ2-7; D: NA; V: TRBV28; size: few; length: 13; DNA: TGTGCCAGCAGTTTGACGACGCGCTACGAGCAGTACTTC; CDR3: CASSLTTRYEQYF
J: TRBJ2-1; D: TRBD2; V: TRBV3-1; size: few; length: 14; DNA: TGTGCCAGCAGCCCCAGCGGGAGGGAGAATGAGCAGTTCTTC; CDR3: CASSPSGRENEQFF
J: TRBJ2-5; D: TRBD2; V: TRBV7-9; size: NA; length: 17; DNA: TGTGCCAGCAGTCCACTAGCGGGACTGCGGAACCAAGAGACCCAGTACTTC; CDR3: CASSPLAGLRNQETQYF
J: TRBJ1-3; D: NA; V: TRBV20-1; size: many; length: 15; DNA: TGCAGTGCTAGAGACGGTAGGGGGGCTGGAAACACCATATATTTT; CDR3: CSARDGRGAGNTIYF
J: TRBJ1-2; D: NA; V: TRBV6-1; size: many; length: 17; DNA: TGTGCCAGCAGTGAAGGATTGAGGGTTGCATCGAACTATGGCTACACCTTC; CDR3: CASSEGLRVASNYGYTF